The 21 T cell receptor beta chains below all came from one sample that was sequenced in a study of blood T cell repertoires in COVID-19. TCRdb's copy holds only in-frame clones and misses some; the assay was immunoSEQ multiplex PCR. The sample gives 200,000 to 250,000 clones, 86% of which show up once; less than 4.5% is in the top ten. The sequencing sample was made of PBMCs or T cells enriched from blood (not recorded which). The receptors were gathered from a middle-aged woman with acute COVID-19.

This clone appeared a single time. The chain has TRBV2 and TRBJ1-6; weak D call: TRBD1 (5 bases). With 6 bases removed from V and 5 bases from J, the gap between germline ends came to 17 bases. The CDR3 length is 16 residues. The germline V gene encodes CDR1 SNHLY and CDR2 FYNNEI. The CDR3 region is CASRARGIQDNSPLHF. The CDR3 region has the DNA TGTGCCAGCAGGGCCCGAGGTATACAGGATAATTCACCCCTCCACTTT.

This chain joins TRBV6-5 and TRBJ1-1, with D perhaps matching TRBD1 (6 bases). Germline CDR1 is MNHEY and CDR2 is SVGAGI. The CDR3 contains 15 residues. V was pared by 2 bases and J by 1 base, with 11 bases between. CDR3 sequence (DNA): TGTGCCAGCAGTTACCTCGGGACAACGAACACTGAAGCTTTCTTT. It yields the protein CASSYLGTTNTEAFF.

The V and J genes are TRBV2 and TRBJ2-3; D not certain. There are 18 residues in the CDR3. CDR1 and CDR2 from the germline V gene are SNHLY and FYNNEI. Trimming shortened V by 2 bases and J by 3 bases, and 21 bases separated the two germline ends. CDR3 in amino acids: CASSENPIQWALTDTQYF. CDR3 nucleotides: TGTGCCAGCAGTGAAAACCCGATACAGTGGGCCCTAACAGATACGCAGTATTTT.

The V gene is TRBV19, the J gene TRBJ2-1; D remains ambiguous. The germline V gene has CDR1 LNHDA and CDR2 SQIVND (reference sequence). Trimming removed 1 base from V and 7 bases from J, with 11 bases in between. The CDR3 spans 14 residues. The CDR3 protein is CASSIVVDSNEQFF. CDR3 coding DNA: TGTGCCAGTAGTATAGTCGTCGACTCAAATGAGCAGTTCTTC. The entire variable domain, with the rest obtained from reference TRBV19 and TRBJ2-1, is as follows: DGGITQSPKYLFRKEGQNVTLSCEQNLNHDAMYWYRQDPGQGLRLIYYSQIVNDFQKGDIAEGYSVSREKKESFPLTVTSAQKNPTAFYLCASSIVVDSNEQFFGPGTRLTVL.

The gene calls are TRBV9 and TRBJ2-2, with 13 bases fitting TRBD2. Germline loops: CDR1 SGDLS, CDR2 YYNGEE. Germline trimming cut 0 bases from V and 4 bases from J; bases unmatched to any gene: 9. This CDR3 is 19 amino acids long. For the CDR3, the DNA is TGTGCCAGCAGCGTAGCAGCATACGGGACTAGCGGGGCCACCGGGGAGCTGTTTTTT. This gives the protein CASSVAAYGTSGATGELFF.

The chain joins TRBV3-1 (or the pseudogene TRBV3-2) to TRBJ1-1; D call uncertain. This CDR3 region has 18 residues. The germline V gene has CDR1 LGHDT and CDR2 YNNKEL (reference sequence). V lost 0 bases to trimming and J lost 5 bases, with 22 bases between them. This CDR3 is CASSQDPLASSPLTEAFF. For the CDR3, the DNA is TGTGCCAGCAGCCAAGATCCCCTCGCGAGCTCCCCGCTAACTGAAGCTTTCTTT.

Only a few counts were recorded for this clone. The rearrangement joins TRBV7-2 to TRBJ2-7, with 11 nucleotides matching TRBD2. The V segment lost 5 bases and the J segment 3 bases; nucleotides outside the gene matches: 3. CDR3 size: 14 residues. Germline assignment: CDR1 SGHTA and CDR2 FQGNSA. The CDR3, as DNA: TGTGCCAGCAGCCCAGGACTAGCGGGCTACGAGCAGTACTTC. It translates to CASSPGLAGYEQYF.

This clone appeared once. The CDR3, as DNA: TGTGCCAGCAGTGAACAGCCCACTGCTAGCGGGGGGTATTACAATGAGCAGTTCTTC. Translated, it gives CASSEQPTASGGYYNEQFF. The V and J genes are TRBV2 and TRBJ2-1; 11 bases map to TRBD2. Trimming cost V 2 bases and J 4 bases; bases outside gene matches: 13. The germline V gene has CDR1 SNHLY and CDR2 FYNNEI. The CDR3 spans 19 residues.

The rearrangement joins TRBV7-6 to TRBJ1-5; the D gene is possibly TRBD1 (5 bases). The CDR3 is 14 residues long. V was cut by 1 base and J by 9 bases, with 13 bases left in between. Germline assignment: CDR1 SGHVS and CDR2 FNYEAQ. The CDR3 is CASSLGRAVGPQHF. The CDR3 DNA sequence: TGTGCCAGCAGCTTAGGCAGGGCCGTAGGGCCCCAGCATTTT.

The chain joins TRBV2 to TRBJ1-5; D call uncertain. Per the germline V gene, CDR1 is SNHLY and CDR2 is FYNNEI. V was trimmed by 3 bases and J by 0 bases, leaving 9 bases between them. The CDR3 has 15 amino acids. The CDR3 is CASSDSGYSNQPQHF. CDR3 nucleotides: TGTGCCAGCAGTGATTCGGGTTATAGCAATCAGCCCCAGCATTTT.

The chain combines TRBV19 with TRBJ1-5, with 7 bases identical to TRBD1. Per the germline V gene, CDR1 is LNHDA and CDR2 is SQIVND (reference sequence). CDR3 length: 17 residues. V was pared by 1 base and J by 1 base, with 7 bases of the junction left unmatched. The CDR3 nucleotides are TGTGCCAGTAGTATAGGATTGGGACAGAAGAGCAATCAGCCCCAGCATTTT. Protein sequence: CASSIGLGQKSNQPQHF.

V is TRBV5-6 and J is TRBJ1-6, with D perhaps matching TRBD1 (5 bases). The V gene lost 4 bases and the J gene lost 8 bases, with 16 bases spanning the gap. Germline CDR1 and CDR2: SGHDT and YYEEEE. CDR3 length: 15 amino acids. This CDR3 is CASSGRQQPYSPLHF. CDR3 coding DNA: TGTGCCAGCAGCGGACGACAGCAGCCCTATTCACCCCTCCACTTT.

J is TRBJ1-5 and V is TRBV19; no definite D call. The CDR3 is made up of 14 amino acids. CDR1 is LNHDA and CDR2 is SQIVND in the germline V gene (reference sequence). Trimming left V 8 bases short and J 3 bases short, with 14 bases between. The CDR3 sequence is CASSNGKSNQPQHF. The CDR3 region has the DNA TGTGCCAGTTCCAACGGGAAGTCCAATCAGCCCCAGCATTTT.

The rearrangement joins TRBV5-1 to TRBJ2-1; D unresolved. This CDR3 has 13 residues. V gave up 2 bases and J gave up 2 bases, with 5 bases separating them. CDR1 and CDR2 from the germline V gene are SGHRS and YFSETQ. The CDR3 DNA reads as TGCGCCAGCAGCTTAACTCCCTACAATGAGCAGTTCTTC. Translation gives CASSLTPYNEQFF.

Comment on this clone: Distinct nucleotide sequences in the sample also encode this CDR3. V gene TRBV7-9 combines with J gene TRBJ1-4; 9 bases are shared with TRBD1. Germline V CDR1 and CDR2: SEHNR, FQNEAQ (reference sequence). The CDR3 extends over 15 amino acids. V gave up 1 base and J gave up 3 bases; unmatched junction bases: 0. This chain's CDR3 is CASSLGQGANEKLFF. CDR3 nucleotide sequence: TGTGCCAGCAGCTTAGGACAGGGGGCTAATGAAAAACTGTTTTTT.

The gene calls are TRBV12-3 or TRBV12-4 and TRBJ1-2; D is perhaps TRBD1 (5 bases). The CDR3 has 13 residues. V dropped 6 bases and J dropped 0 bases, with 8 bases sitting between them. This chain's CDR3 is CASSRGANYGYTF. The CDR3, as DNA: TGTGCCAGCAGCCGGGGGGCTAACTATGGCTACACCTTC.

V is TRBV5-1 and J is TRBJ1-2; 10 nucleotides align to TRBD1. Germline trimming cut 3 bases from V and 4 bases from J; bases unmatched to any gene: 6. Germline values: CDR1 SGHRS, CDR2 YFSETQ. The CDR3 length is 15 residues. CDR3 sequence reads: CASSYDRGPSYGYTF. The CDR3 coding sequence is TGCGCCAGCAGCTACGACAGGGGGCCTAGCTATGGCTACACCTTC.

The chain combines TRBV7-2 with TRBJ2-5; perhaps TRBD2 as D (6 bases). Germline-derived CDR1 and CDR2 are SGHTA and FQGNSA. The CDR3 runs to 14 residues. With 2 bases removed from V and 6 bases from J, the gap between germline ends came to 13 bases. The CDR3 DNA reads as TGTGCCAGCAGCTTAAGCGGGCACAGAAAGACCCAGTACTTC. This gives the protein CASSLSGHRKTQYF.

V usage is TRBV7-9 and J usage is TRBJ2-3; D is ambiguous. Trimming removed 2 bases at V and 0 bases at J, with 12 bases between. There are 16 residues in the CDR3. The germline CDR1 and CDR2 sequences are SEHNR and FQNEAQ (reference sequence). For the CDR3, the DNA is TGTGCCAGCAGCTTAATTCGCGGTGCTAGCACAGATACGCAGTATTTT. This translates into CASSLIRGASTDTQYF.

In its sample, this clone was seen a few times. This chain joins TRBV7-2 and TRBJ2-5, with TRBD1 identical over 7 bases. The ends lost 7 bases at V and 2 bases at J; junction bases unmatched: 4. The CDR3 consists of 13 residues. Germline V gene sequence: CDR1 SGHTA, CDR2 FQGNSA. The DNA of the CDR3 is TGTGCCAGCAAGGGACAGCTTCAAGAGACCCAGTACTTC. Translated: CASKGQLQETQYF.

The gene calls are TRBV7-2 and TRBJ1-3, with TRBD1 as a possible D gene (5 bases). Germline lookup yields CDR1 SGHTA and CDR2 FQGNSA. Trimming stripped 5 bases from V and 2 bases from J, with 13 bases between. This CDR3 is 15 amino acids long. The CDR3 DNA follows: TGTGCCAGCAGCCTACGACAGCACGCTGGAAACACCATATATTTT. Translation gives CASSLRQHAGNTIYF.